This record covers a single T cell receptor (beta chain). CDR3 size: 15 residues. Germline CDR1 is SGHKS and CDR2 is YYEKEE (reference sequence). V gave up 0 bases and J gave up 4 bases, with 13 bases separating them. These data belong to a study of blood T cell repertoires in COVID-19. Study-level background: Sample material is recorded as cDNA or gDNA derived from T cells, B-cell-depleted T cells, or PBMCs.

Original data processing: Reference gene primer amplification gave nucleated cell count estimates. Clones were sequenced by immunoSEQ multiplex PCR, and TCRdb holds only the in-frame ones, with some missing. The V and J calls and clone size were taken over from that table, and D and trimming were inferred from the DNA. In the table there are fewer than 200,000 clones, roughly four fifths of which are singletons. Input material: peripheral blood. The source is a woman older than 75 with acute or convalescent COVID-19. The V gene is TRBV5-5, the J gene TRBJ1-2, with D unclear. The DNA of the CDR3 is TGTGCCAGCAGCTTGGTTGGTGAAGACTCCTATGGCTACACCTTC. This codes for CASSLVGEDSYGYTF.